These 32 T cell receptor beta chains came from one sample sequenced in a study of cytomegalovirus exposure and HLA in healthy donors. Some clones are missing from TCRdb's copy, which holds only in-frame ones; the method was immunoSEQ multiplex PCR. The table has 85,000 to 120,000 clones, roughly 90% seen once. Sequencing was done on a sample of PBMCs. The receptors were gathered from a woman aged 18-29 years in good health and CMV-seropositive.

The chain links TRBV5-1 to TRBJ1-5; 7 bases line up with TRBD1. CDR3 size: 16 residues. Trimming cost V 4 bases and J 0 bases; bases outside gene matches: 7. Germline V gene lookup returns CDR1 SGHRS and CDR2 YFSETQ. Written as DNA, the CDR3 is TGCGCCAGCAGCCCGGGGGACAGAAATAGCAATCAGCCCCAGCATTTT. Amino acids: CASSPGDRNSNQPQHF.

The J gene is TRBJ2-5, the V gene TRBV7-9; TRBD1 agrees at 7 bases. Germline assignment: CDR1 SEHNR and CDR2 FQNEAQ (reference sequence). The CDR3 totals 14 residues. V shed 5 bases, J shed 6 bases, and the junction held 9 bases outside the gene matches. DNA of the CDR3: TGTGCCAGCAGCGCAAAAGGGGGCGAGAAGACCCAGTACTTC. This sequence encodes CASSAKGGEKTQYF.

This chain uses TRBV5-4 with TRBJ2-6; 8 nucleotides line up with TRBD1. CDR1 is SGHNT and CDR2 is YYREEE in the germline V gene (reference sequence). With V trimmed by 4 bases and J by 3 bases, 3 bases remained unmatched. CDR3 size: 15 residues. CDR3 loop: CASSPDRVGANVLTF. DNA for the CDR3: TGTGCCAGCAGCCCGGACAGGGTTGGGGCCAACGTCCTGACTTTC.

This clone came up once. CDR3 in DNA: TGTGCCAGCACCGTGGGTGGGACACTCTCGCATGACGAAAAACTGTTTTTT. This sequence encodes CASTVGGTLSHDEKLFF. The chain joins TRBV28 to TRBJ1-4, with TRBD1 as a possible D gene (6 bases). The ends were cut back, 7 bases at V and 8 bases at J, with 26 bases in the middle. The germline V gene has CDR1 MDHEN and CDR2 SYDVKM. The CDR3 loop spans 17 amino acids.

The rearrangement uses TRBV28 and TRBJ1-5; D not certain. The germline CDR1 and CDR2 sequences are MDHEN and SYDVKM. The ends were cut back, 5 bases at V and 3 bases at J, with 8 bases in the middle. The CDR3 extends over 13 amino acids. CDR3 sequence (DNA): TGTGCCAGCAGTCCACAGCTCAATCAGCCCCAGCATTTT. Its protein is CASSPQLNQPQHF.

The genes are TRBV7-9 and TRBJ1-6; 9 bases agree with TRBD1. The germline V gene has CDR1 SEHNR and CDR2 FQNEAQ (reference sequence). V lost 9 bases and J lost 7; bases outside the gene matches: 4. This CDR3 is built from 13 residues. The CDR3 nucleotides are TGTGCCAGTATAGGACAGGGGAATTCACCCCTCCACTTT. Its protein is CASIGQGNSPLHF.

This chain joins TRBV10-3 and TRBJ1-3; weak D call: TRBD1 (5 bases). The germline CDR1 and CDR2 sequences are ENHRY and SYGVKD. V lost 7 bases, J lost 0 bases, and 13 bases lay in between. This CDR3 is 15 amino acids long. In DNA form, the CDR3 reads TGTGCCATCACCACCGACAGCAACTCTGGAAACACCATATATTTT. Protein: CAITTDSNSGNTIYF.

A few counts support this clone. The V gene is TRBV4-1, the J gene TRBJ1-6; 9 bases match TRBD1. J was trimmed by 7 bases and V by 3 bases; bases with no gene match: 7. CDR1 and CDR2 (germline): MGHRA, YSYEKL. The CDR3 contains 16 residues. The CDR3 sequence is CASSHQGQGFNSPLHF. The CDR3 DNA is TGCGCCAGCAGCCACCAGGGACAGGGCTTCAATTCACCCCTCCACTTT.

The chain links TRBV27 to TRBJ1-1, with no clear D. V was trimmed by 0 bases and J by 7 bases, leaving 9 bases between them. Germline assignment: CDR1 MNHEY and CDR2 SMNVEV (reference sequence). This CDR3 is 13 amino acids long. The CDR3 is CASSLSRGFEAFF. CDR3 DNA: TGTGCCAGCAGTTTATCGAGAGGGTTTGAAGCTTTCTTT.

The chain has TRBV7-6 and TRBJ2-3; D possibly corresponds to TRBD1 (6 bases). The CDR3 has 15 residues. The V gene lost 0 bases and the J gene lost 0 bases, with 7 bases spanning the gap. Germline CDR1 SGHVS, CDR2 FNYEAQ. The CDR3 nucleotides read TGTGCCAGCAGCTTAGCGGGGGCAAGCACAGATACGCAGTATTTT. Translation gives CASSLAGASTDTQYF. The full variable domain, with the rest looked up from reference TRBV7-6 and TRBJ2-3, is GAGVSQSPRYKVTKRGQDVALRCDPISGHVSLYWYRQALGQGPEFLTYFNYEAQQDKSGLPNDRFSAERPEGSISTLTIQRTEQRDSAMYRCASSLAGASTDTQYFGPGTRLTVL.

In this sample, this clone turned up once. The chain has TRBV28 and TRBJ1-1, with a possible D match to TRBD1 (6 bases). V lost 7 bases to trimming and J lost 3 bases, with 6 bases between them. Germline CDR1 MDHEN, CDR2 SYDVKM. There are 11 residues in the CDR3. As DNA, the CDR3 is TGTGCCAGCAAGGGGGACACTGAAGCTTTCTTT. Protein sequence: CASKGDTEAFF.

Note on this clone: One end of the junction fails to match germline, which may point to a read error. The J gene is TRBJ2-7, the V gene TRBV27; TRBD1 agrees at 7 bases. Germline V gene data show CDR1 as MNHEY and CDR2 as SMNVEV (reference sequence). The CDR3 runs 14 residues. The chain's CDR3 is CASSPRGPPYEQYF. The CDR3 nucleotides read TGTGCCAGCAGTCCTAGGGGGCCGCCCTATGAGCAGTACTTC.

The chain links TRBV18 to TRBJ2-7; TRBD1 agrees at 10 bases. Per the germline V gene, CDR1 is KGHSH and CDR2 is LQKENI. Trimming at V came to 3 bases and at J to 5 bases, leaving 1 base not matched to a gene. This CDR3 is built from 13 residues. CDR3 bases: TGTGCCAGCTCACCTGGACAGGGGGACGAGCAGTACTTC. As protein: CASSPGQGDEQYF.

The chain combines TRBV7-9 with TRBJ1-4, with D possibly being TRBD1 (6 bases). Trimming stripped 5 bases from V and 3 bases from J, with 13 bases between. Germline V gene lookup returns CDR1 SEHNR and CDR2 FQNEAQ (reference sequence). The CDR3 length is 15 residues. In nucleotides, the CDR3 is TGTGCCAGCAGCGCTCACAGGGAGCCTAATGAAAAACTGTTTTTT. This sequence encodes CASSAHREPNEKLFF.

V gene TRBV11-2 combines with J gene TRBJ1-4, with 9 bases lining up with TRBD1. Losses at the gene ends were 4 bases for V and 6 bases for J; bases not matched to a gene: 6. This CDR3 region has 15 residues. Germline values: CDR1 SGHAT, CDR2 FQNNGV. The CDR3 DNA follows: TGTGCCAGCAGCTCAGCACAGGGGGCGCATGAAAAACTGTTTTTT. This gives the protein CASSSAQGAHEKLFF.

The chain employs TRBV19 and TRBJ1-5, with 9 bases matching TRBD1. V shed 3 bases, J shed 6 bases, and the junction held 6 bases outside the gene matches. Germline V lookup: CDR1 LNHDA, CDR2 SQIVND (reference sequence). The CDR3 runs to 15 residues. CDR3 DNA sequence: TGTGCCAGTAGTATGCGGGACAGGGAACTTCAGCCCCAGCATTTT. Translating gives CASSMRDRELQPQHF. Complete variable domain (other parts from reference TRBV19 and TRBJ1-5): DGGITQSPKYLFRKEGQNVTLSCEQNLNHDAMYWYRQDPGQGLRLIYYSQIVNDFQKGDIAEGYSVSREKKESFPLTVTSAQKNPTAFYLCASSMRDRELQPQHFGDGTRLSIL.

The rearrangement links TRBV5-3 to TRBJ2-7; D might be TRBD1 (5 bases). TRBV5-3 is recorded as an ORF, its role being uncertain. This CDR3 has 13 residues. Between the trimmed V and J ends, which lost 5 bases and 5 bases, there was a span of 14 bases. CDR3 residues: CARSLPGFHEQYV. In nucleotides, the CDR3 is TGTGCCAGAAGTCTCCCAGGGTTCCACGAGCAGTACGTC.

This sequence joins TRBV28 and TRBJ2-5, with a possible D match to TRBD1 (5 bases). Germline CDR1 and CDR2: MDHEN and SYDVKM. The V and J ends lost 7 bases and 1 base respectively, with 16 bases between them. This CDR3 has 15 amino acids. The CDR3 region has the DNA TGTGCCAGCAACTTTGACCAGGGCCTCCAAGAGACCCAGTACTTC. It codes for CASNFDQGLQETQYF.

This clone appeared a single time. CDR3 amino acids: CASSITGYTGELFF. CDR3 in DNA: TGTGCCAGCAGCATTACAGGGTACACCGGGGAGCTGTTTTTT. V and J are TRBV14 and TRBJ2-2; D is possibly TRBD1 (6 bases). Germline lookup yields CDR1 SGHDN and CDR2 FVKESK. CDR3 length: 14 amino acids. V lost 5 bases and J 3 bases, leaving 10 bases between the germline ends.

The rearrangement uses TRBV6-5 and TRBJ2-5, with D perhaps TRBD1 (6 bases). This CDR3 is built from 13 residues. The V gene's germline CDR1 is MNHEY and CDR2 SVGAGI. V lost 2 bases and J lost 5, with 9 bases in between. The CDR3: CASSYAGAETQYF. As DNA, the CDR3 is TGTGCCAGCAGTTACGCAGGGGCGGAGACCCAGTACTTC.

The sample holds one count of this clone. The gene calls are TRBV28 and TRBJ1-6; D remains ambiguous. CDR3 length equals 13 residues. Germline V CDR1 and CDR2: MDHEN, SYDVKM. V gave up 5 bases and J gave up 7 bases, with 9 bases separating them. CDR3 nucleotide sequence: TGTGCCAGCAGTCTGGGCAGAAATTCACCCCTCCACTTT. Residues: CASSLGRNSPLHF. Full variable domain (missing parts from reference TRBV28 and TRBJ1-6): DVKVTQSSRYLVKRTGEKVFLECVQDMDHENMFWYRQDPGLGLRLIYFSYDVKMKEKGDIPEGYSVSREKKERFSLILESASTNQTSMYLCASSLGRNSPLHFGNGTRLTVT.

The chain uses TRBV2 and TRBJ1-5; TRBD1 aligns across 9 bases. Germline V CDR1 and CDR2: SNHLY, FYNNEI. The length of the CDR3 is 16 residues. The ends lost 4 bases at V and 0 bases at J; junction bases unmatched: 4. The CDR3 protein is CASSGWTGVSNQPQHF. CDR3 nucleotide sequence: TGTGCCAGCAGTGGGTGGACAGGGGTTAGCAATCAGCCCCAGCATTTT.

V and J are TRBV7-2 and TRBJ2-6, with 8 bases lining up with TRBD2. This CDR3 is 15 amino acids long. V gave up 5 bases and J gave up 4 bases; unmatched junction bases: 4. Germline V gene sequence: CDR1 SGHTA, CDR2 FQGNSA. The CDR3 region is CASSGGGTGANVLTF. The CDR3 coding sequence is TGTGCCAGCAGCGGCGGGGGGACGGGGGCCAACGTCCTGACTTTC. The full variable domain, its missing parts supplied by reference TRBV7-2 and TRBJ2-6, is GAGVSQSPSNKVTEKGKDVELRCDPISGHTALYWYRQSLGQGLEFLIYFQGNSAPDKSGLPSDRFSAERTGGSVSTLTIQRTQQEDSAVYLCASSGGGTGANVLTFGAGSRLTVL.

In its sample, this clone was seen many times. The V and J genes are TRBV2 and TRBJ1-5; 8 nucleotides line up with TRBD1. The CDR3 has 14 residues. V dropped 2 bases and J dropped 6; count of bases not matched to a gene: 3. Germline assignment: CDR1 SNHLY and CDR2 FYNNEI. CDR3 protein: CASSERQGFQPQHF. The CDR3 DNA sequence: TGTGCCAGCAGTGAAAGACAGGGGTTTCAGCCCCAGCATTTT.

The V call is TRBV11-2, the J call TRBJ2-7; 7 bases align to TRBD1. Trimming at V came to 2 bases and at J to 5 bases, leaving 6 bases not matched to a gene. The germline V gene encodes CDR1 SGHAT and CDR2 FQNNGV. The CDR3 extends over 14 amino acids. The CDR3 region is CASSLSRGFDEQYF. The CDR3 nucleotides are TGTGCCAGCAGCTTAAGCAGGGGGTTCGACGAGCAGTACTTC.

The rearrangement links TRBV6-6 to TRBJ1-2; TRBD1 matches at 9 bases. V dropped 8 bases and J dropped 6; count of bases not matched to a gene: 13. Per the germline V gene, CDR1 is MNHNY and CDR2 is SVGAGI (reference sequence). The CDR3 is made up of 15 amino acids. DNA of the CDR3: TGTGCCAGCTCCTTCGGGGACAGGGTTTCGGATGGCTACACCTTC. It yields the protein CASSFGDRVSDGYTF.

The table lists this clone with a few counts. The rearrangement uses TRBV6-1 and TRBJ2-7; TRBD2 matches at 10 bases. The CDR3 spans 13 residues. Germline-derived CDR1 and CDR2 are MNHNS and SASEGT. Losses at the gene ends were 4 bases for V and 6 bases for J; bases not matched to a gene: 3. CDR3 amino acids: CASSGLAGGEQYV. The CDR3 nucleotides are TGTGCCAGCAGTGGCTTAGCGGGGGGCGAGCAGTACGTC.

The genes are TRBV6-5 and TRBJ2-7; D is ambiguous. V was cut by 6 bases and J by 2 bases, with 14 bases left in between. The CDR3 extends over 14 amino acids. Germline V gene sequence: CDR1 MNHEY, CDR2 SVGAGI. CDR3 protein: CASSPPARPYEQYF. In nucleotides, the CDR3 is TGTGCCAGCAGCCCACCGGCGAGGCCCTACGAGCAGTACTTC.

This clone is a singleton in its sample. V gene TRBV18 combines with J gene TRBJ2-1; 7 bases are shared with TRBD1. Looked up from germline, CDR1 is KGHSH and CDR2 is LQKENI. The CDR3 has 14 amino acids. V lost 6 bases and J lost 7; bases outside the gene matches: 9. Written as DNA, the CDR3 is TGTGCCAGCTCCCTCCGGACAGGCGGGAATGAGCAGTTCTTC. This encodes CASSLRTGGNEQFF.

V is TRBV27 and J is TRBJ2-3, with 8 bases identical to TRBD2. The CDR3 totals 15 residues. The junction had 11 bases not matched to a gene; V was cut back by 10 bases and J by 2 bases. CDR1 MNHEY and CDR2 SMNVEV come from the germline V gene (reference sequence). This CDR3 reads CATSLSGGTTDTQYF. CDR3 sequence (DNA): TGTGCCACGTCTCTGTCGGGGGGGACCACAGATACGCAGTATTTT.

The rearrangement joins TRBV7-2 to TRBJ1-2, with 8 bases aligning to TRBD1. CDR1 and CDR2 from the germline V gene are SGHTA and FQGNSA. V was clipped by 4 bases and J by 4 bases; unmatched bases: 5. This CDR3 contains 14 residues. CDR3 loop: CASSSDRGPYGYTF. The CDR3 DNA is TGTGCCAGCAGCTCCGACAGGGGCCCCTATGGCTACACCTTC.

The CDR3 DNA reads TGCGCCAGCAGCCAAGAGGCGGGAGGGGGGCGAGAGACCCAGTACTTC. This codes for CASSQEAGGGRETQYF. The genes are TRBV4-3 and TRBJ2-5; 9 positions match TRBD2. Losses at the gene ends were 0 bases for V and 4 bases for J; bases not matched to a gene: 6. The CDR3 has 16 residues. Germline V lookup: CDR1 LGHNA, CDR2 YSLEER.